The source of this TCR beta chain is a study of T cells after yellow fever vaccination. Study-level results: The booster response re-showed most primary clones: approximately 95% CD4, around 85% CD8.

A word on this clonotype: Its antigen is undetermined. Germline is not matched at one junction end, which may reflect a read error.

TCRdb redid the calling of the 5' RACE reads with MiXCR, one entry per CDR3 protein. The repertoire holds about 630,000 distinct CDR3 sequences, with roughly an eighth as singletons. In germline, CDR1 is SGHDN, CDR2 FVKESK. CDR3 size: 13 residues. The sequence was collected from a man aged 25 to 40 who received the YFV17D yellow fever vaccine. The sequenced sample was PBMCs, obtained on the day of the yellow fever booster vaccination. This chain joins TRBV14 and TRBJ2-1; D may be TRBD2 (5 bases). CDR3 sequence (DNA): TGTGCCAGCAGCCAGGTTTCCGGGAATGAGCGGTTCTTC. This codes for CASSQVSGNERFF.